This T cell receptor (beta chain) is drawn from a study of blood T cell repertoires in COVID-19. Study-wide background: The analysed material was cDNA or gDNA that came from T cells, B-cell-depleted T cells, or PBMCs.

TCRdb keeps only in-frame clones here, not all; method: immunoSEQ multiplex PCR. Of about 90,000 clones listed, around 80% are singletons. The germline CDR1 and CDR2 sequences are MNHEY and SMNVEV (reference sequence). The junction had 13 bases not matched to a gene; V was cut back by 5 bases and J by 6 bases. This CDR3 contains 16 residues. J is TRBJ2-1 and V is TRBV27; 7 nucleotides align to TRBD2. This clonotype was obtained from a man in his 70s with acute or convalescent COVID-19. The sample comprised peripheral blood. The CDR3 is CASSGGAAGVVNEQFF. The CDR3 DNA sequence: TGTGCCAGCAGTGGGGGTGCGGCGGGAGTAGTCAATGAGCAGTTCTTC.